This note documents a single T cell receptor (beta chain) sequence. Antigen unknown. This specimen comes from a study of T cell responses to AZD1222 COVID-19 vaccine. Study-wide points: The donor group comprised mostly white British people and more females; the analysis possibly underestimated clonal diversity. The reported proportion of spike-specific TCRs targeting unmutated variant regions was nearly half. The peak T cell response came first, and repertoires were sampled only after it. Spike-specific TCRs gained breadth and depth after people received two AZD1222 doses.

V lost 6 bases and J lost 10, with 18 bases in between. CDR1 and CDR2 from the germline V gene are MNHEY and SVGAGI. The CDR3 runs 13 residues. Here immunoSEQ multiplex PCR was the method, and the copy in TCRdb shows in-frame clones only, minus some. This table has 85,000 to 130,000 clones, about nine tenths appearing once. Sequenced material: peripheral blood, taken 28 days after the second AZD1222 dose. The sequence was collected from an adult who received the AZD1222 COVID-19 vaccine. The chain joins TRBV6-5 to TRBJ1-2; no definite D call. The CDR3 DNA sequence: TGTGCCAGCAGACCCCCCCCTACAGTGGTCTACACCTTC. This codes for CASRPPPTVVYTF.